This T cell receptor beta chain was sequenced in a study of graft-versus-host responses after intestinal transplantation. Trimming removed 5 bases from V and 6 bases from J; junction bases left unmatched: 10. Germline V CDR1 and CDR2: LGHNA, YSLEER. The CDR3 length is 16 residues. On this clone itself: Its antigen is not identified.

The repertoire was sequenced with immunoSEQ multiplex PCR; TCRdb's copy has only in-frame clones and lacks some. Among over 100,000 clones listed, 85% to 95% were seen once. The rearrangement uses TRBV4-3 and TRBJ2-3; 11 nucleotides match TRBD2. The sequences come from unstimulated CD8+ T cells sorted from spleen or lymph node cells, collected before transplant. The clonotype was recovered from a human donor who was the organ donor for an intestinal transplant. The DNA for the CDR3 is TGCGCCAGCAGCGGGCCGGGACTAGCGGCTCTGGATACGCAGTATTTT. Translation gives CASSGPGLAALDTQYF.